This is a list of T cell receptor beta chains from one sample in a study of T cell responses to AZD1222 COVID-19 vaccine. Libraries were prepared by immunoSEQ multiplex PCR; TCRdb keeps only in-frame clonotypes and omits some of them. The table lists 100,000 to 150,000 clones, 70% to 85% of them singletons, with about 29% in the top ten. The starting material was peripheral blood, obtained 28 days after the second AZD1222 dose. These receptors came from an adult who received the AZD1222 COVID-19 vaccine. Both conserved end residues are part of each CDR3. The order of the fields is CDR3 DNA, CDR3 protein, V gene, D gene, J gene, clone size. The D gene is left open where the match is weak. Clone size is shown for a subset of rows, as once, few, many or a class of expanded clone.

TGTGCCACCAGCAGCACGGGGGTTGTTGGCTACACCTTC | CATSSTGVVGYTF | TRBV15 | - | TRBJ1-2 | -
TGTGCCAGCAGTTACTCGACAGGGTTGGCCGGGGAGCTGTTTTTT | CASSYSTGLAGELFF | TRBV6-6 | TRBD1 | TRBJ2-2 | -
TGTGCCAGCAGCTTCTCTGGACAGGGGGGGGAACAGTTCTTC | CASSFSGQGGEQFF | TRBV7-2 | TRBD1 | TRBJ2-1 | -
TGTGCCATCAGTGCGAGCACCAATCAGCCCCAGCATTTT | CAISASTNQPQHF | TRBV10-3 | - | TRBJ1-5 | -
TGTGCCAGCAGCTCCTACGCGGGCAATCAGCCCCAGCATTTT | CASSSYAGNQPQHF | TRBV7-6 | - | TRBJ1-5 | -
TGTGCCAGCAGCCCGACAGGGGGAAGACTGTTTTTT | CASSPTGGRLFF | TRBV7-2 | TRBD1 | TRBJ1-4 | -
TGTGCCAGCAGTTTAAACACCTACGAGCAGTACTTC | CASSLNTYEQYF | TRBV12-3/TRBV12-4 | - | TRBJ2-7 | -
TGTGCCAGTAGTATAGAAGCGGGAGTTGAAAAACTGTTTTTT | CASSIEAGVEKLFF | TRBV19 | - | TRBJ1-4 | -
TGTGCCAGCCGGGACATCGTCGGACCCCTCCACTTT | CASRDIVGPLHF | TRBV6-5 | - | TRBJ1-6 | -
TGTGCCAGCAGTAGCGCTAGCGGGGGGGCCTACGAGCAGTACTTC | CASSSASGGAYEQYF | TRBV27 | TRBD2 | TRBJ2-7 | -
TGTGCTAGTGGTTTACCGGGACTAGGCTACAATGAGCAGTTCTTC | CASGLPGLGYNEQFF | TRBV12-5 | TRBD2 | TRBJ2-1 | -
TGTGCCAGTTCTTCATCAGGGAGCTCTGGAAACACCATATATTTT | CASSSSGSSGNTIYF | TRBV19 | - | TRBJ1-3 | -
TGTGCCAGCAGTTTATGGGGACAGAATGAAAAACTGTTTTTT | CASSLWGQNEKLFF | TRBV27 | TRBD1 | TRBJ1-4 | -
TGTGCCAGTAGTATAACAGGGGCGTCTCAGCCCCAGCATTTT | CASSITGASQPQHF | TRBV19 | TRBD1 | TRBJ1-5 | -
TGTGCCAGCAGCTTGGGTCGTAATGAAAAACTGTTTTTT | CASSLGRNEKLFF | TRBV11-1 | - | TRBJ1-4 | -
TGCGCCAGCAGCTTGGTTTCAGGGGGAGGTTACGAGCAGTACTTC | CASSLVSGGGYEQYF | TRBV5-1 | - | TRBJ2-7 | -
TGTGCCAGCAATAGCGGGGGCACAGATACGCAGTATTTT | CASNSGGTDTQYF | TRBV2 | TRBD2 | TRBJ2-3 | -
TGTGCCAGTAGGGAGAACAATGAGCAGTTCTTC | CASRENNEQFF | TRBV19 | - | TRBJ2-1 | -
TGTGCCAGTAGTATACGGCAGGGGGTAAAGGAGACCCAGTACTTC | CASSIRQGVKETQYF | TRBV19 | TRBD1 | TRBJ2-5 | once
TGTGCCAGCAGCAATCGTAGGGGGACAGGGGGCCCAGAGACCCAGTACTTC | CASSNRRGTGGPETQYF | TRBV11-3 | TRBD1 | TRBJ2-5 | -
TGCAGTGCTACCCCCGCGGGAATGCAGTACTTC | CSATPAGMQYF | TRBV20-1 | - | TRBJ2-7 | -
TGTGCCAGCAGAGCCACAGGGAACACTGAAGCTTTCTTT | CASRATGNTEAFF | TRBV2 | - | TRBJ1-1 | -
TGTGCCAGCAGCTTCGGACAGGGAGCTTACAATGAGCAGTTCTTC | CASSFGQGAYNEQFF | TRBV7-9 | TRBD1 | TRBJ2-1 | -
TGTGCCATCAGTGAGTTACAGAACACTGAAGCTTTCTTT | CAISELQNTEAFF | TRBV10-3 | - | TRBJ1-1 | -
TGTGCCAGCAGCCAAGTGGAGGGCGGTGAAGCTTTCTTT | CASSQVEGGEAFF | TRBV3-1/TRBV3-2 | - | TRBJ1-1 | -
TGTGCCAGCAGCCAAGATCGCGGGAGGGGCCTTCAGCCCCAGCATTTT | CASSQDRGRGLQPQHF | TRBV2 | - | TRBJ1-5 | once
TGTGCCAGCAGTTTAGCAGGGCTTGAGACCCAGTACTTC | CASSLAGLETQYF | TRBV27 | - | TRBJ2-5 | -
TGTGCCAGCAGAGGACAGGGGGCCGGGAACACTGAAGCTTTCTTC | CASRGQGAGNTEAFF | TRBV28 | TRBD1 | TRBJ1-1 | -
TGTGCCACAAGGGAAAAAAGGGGACCTAACTATGGCTACACCTTC | CATREKRGPNYGYTF | TRBV6-5 | - | TRBJ1-2 | -
TGTGCCAGCAGCTTGGGACAGGGCATTTCGCAAGAGACCCAGTACTTC | CASSLGQGISQETQYF | TRBV5-8 | TRBD1 | TRBJ2-5 | -
TGCGCCAGCAGCTTGGGGGACAACTATGGCTACACCTTC | CASSLGDNYGYTF | TRBV5-1 | - | TRBJ1-2 | -
TGTGCCACCCTGGGGACAGGGGTGAAAAAACTGTTTTTT | CATLGTGVKKLFF | TRBV28 | TRBD1 | TRBJ1-4 | -
TGTGCCAGCAGTCCCCGGAGCAGGGGTGGTATGAACACTGAAGCTTTCTTT | CASSPRSRGGMNTEAFF | TRBV27 | - | TRBJ1-1 | -
TGCAGCGTCCTTGGATCCCCTGGGAGGCTATCCTACAATGAGCAGTTCTTC | CSVLGSPGRLSYNEQFF | TRBV29-1 | - | TRBJ2-1 | -
TGTGCCGCCGGCGCCGGGGCCTATCAGCCCCAGCATTTT | CAAGAGAYQPQHF | TRBV10-3 | - | TRBJ1-5 | -
TGTGCCAGCTCACCAGAGGACAGGGGGATGTGGTACTTC | CASSPEDRGMWYF | TRBV18 | TRBD1 | TRBJ2-7 | -
TGTGCCAGCCGAAACGGACAGAGACAAGCTTTCTTT | CASRNGQRQAFF | TRBV6-5 | - | TRBJ1-1 | -
TGTGCCAGCAGCTTGACGAATACGCAGTATTTT | CASSLTNTQYF | TRBV7-2 | - | TRBJ2-3 | -
TGTGCCAGCAGCCAAGAACAGACTCTTGAAGCTTTCTTT | CASSQEQTLEAFF | TRBV14 | - | TRBJ1-1 | -
TGTGCCAGCAGTGAGTTCGGGGCTAACTATGGCTACACCTTC | CASSEFGANYGYTF | TRBV6-1 | - | TRBJ1-2 | -
TGTGCCAGCAGCGATGGGGACAGGGTGTACTTC | CASSDGDRVYF | TRBV4-2 | TRBD1 | TRBJ2-7 | -
TGTGCCAGCTCACAGTTCGACAGGGACAATCAGCCCCAGCATTTT | CASSQFDRDNQPQHF | TRBV18 | TRBD1 | TRBJ1-5 | -
TGTGCCTGGAGTGTAGAGGGACTCACTCATAATTCACCCCTCCACTTT | CAWSVEGLTHNSPLHF | TRBV30 | - | TRBJ1-6 | -
TGTGCCAGCTCATTCCAGCGGGGGGGCCTTTTTACAGATACGCAGTATTTT | CASSFQRGGLFTDTQYF | TRBV18 | TRBD2 | TRBJ2-3 | once
TGTGCCAGCAGCTTTGGACAGAACACTGAAGCTTTCTTT | CASSFGQNTEAFF | TRBV11-3 | - | TRBJ1-1 | -
TGCAGCGTTGAAGGACAGGCCGGTAGGGAGCAGTTCTTC | CSVEGQAGREQFF | TRBV29-1 | - | TRBJ2-1 | -
TGTGCCACCAGTGATACAGAAGATGGCTACACCTTC | CATSDTEDGYTF | TRBV24-1 | - | TRBJ1-2 | -
TGTGCCAGCAGCGTAGCCCGCGGGGGTAACACCATATATTTT | CASSVARGGNTIYF | TRBV9 | - | TRBJ1-3 | -
TGTGCCAGCAGCGAGGGGGAGTATGGCTACACCTTC | CASSEGEYGYTF | TRBV5-6 | - | TRBJ1-2 | -
TGTGCCAGCAGCCAAGACAGATATAACTATGGCTACACCTTC | CASSQDRYNYGYTF | TRBV3-1/TRBV3-2 | - | TRBJ1-2 | -
TGTGCCAGCAGTTTGAACCGAGTGGCTTTCTTT | CASSLNRVAFF | TRBV28 | - | TRBJ1-1 | -
TGTGCCAGTAGTATCGTGGACCACGGCCGTGGCGATACGCAGTATTTT | CASSIVDHGRGDTQYF | TRBV19 | - | TRBJ2-3 | -
TGTGCCATCAGTGTCGGCAGGGGTGAAAAACTGTTTTTT | CAISVGRGEKLFF | TRBV10-3 | - | TRBJ1-4 | -
TGTGCCAGCAGGCCCGGGGACAGATATAGCAATCAGCCCCAGCATTTT | CASRPGDRYSNQPQHF | TRBV7-8 | TRBD1 | TRBJ1-5 | few
TGTGCCAGCAGCTTGGGGGCCACTAGCGGAGCCTACAATGAGCAGTTCTTC | CASSLGATSGAYNEQFF | TRBV5-4 | TRBD2 | TRBJ2-1 | -